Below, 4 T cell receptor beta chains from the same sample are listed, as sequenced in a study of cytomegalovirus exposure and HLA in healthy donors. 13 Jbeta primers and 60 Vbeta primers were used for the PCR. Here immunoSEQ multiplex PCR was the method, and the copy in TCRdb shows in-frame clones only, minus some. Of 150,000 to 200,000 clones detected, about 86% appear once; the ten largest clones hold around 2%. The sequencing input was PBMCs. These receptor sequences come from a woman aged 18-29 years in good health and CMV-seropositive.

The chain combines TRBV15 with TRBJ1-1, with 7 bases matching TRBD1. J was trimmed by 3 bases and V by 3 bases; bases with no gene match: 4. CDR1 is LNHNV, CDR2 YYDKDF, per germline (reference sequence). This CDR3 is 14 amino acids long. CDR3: CATSSQGGYTEAFF. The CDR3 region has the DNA TGTGCCACCAGCAGTCAGGGGGGATACACTGAAGCTTTCTTT. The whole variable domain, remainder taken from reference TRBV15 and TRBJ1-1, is DAMVIQNPRYQVTQFGKPVTLSCSQTLNHNVMYWYQQKSSQAPKLLFHYYDKDFNNEADTPDNFQSRRPNTSFCFLDIRSPGLGDTAMYLCATSSQGGYTEAFFGQGTRLTVV.

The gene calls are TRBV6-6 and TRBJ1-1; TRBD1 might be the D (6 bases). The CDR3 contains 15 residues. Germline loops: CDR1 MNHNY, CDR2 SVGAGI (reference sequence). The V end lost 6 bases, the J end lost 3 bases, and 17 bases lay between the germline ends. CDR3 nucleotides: TGTGCCAGCAGCCCAGGGGTTCGGTTGTACACTGAAGCTTTCTTT. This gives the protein CASSPGVRLYTEAFF.

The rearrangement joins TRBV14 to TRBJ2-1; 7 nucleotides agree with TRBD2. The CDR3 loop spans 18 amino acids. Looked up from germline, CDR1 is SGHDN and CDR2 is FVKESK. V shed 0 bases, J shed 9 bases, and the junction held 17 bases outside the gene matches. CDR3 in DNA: TGTGCCAGCAGCCAAGATCACCTTCGAGCGGGGATGCGGGGTGAGCAGTTCTTC. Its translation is CASSQDHLRAGMRGEQFF.

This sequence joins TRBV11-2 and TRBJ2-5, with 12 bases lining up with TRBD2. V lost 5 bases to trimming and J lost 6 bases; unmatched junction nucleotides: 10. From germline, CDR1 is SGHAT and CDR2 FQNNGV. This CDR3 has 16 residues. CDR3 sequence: CASSTLAGGLGKTQYF. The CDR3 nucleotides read TGTGCCAGCAGCACCCTAGCGGGGGGGCTCGGGAAGACCCAGTACTTC.